This T cell receptor (beta chain) originates from a study of blood T cell repertoires in COVID-19. Trimming cost V 1 base and J 10 bases; bases outside gene matches: 9. This CDR3 comprises 15 residues. Germline CDR1 SGHTA, CDR2 FQGNSA. The repertoire was sequenced with immunoSEQ multiplex PCR; TCRdb's copy has only in-frame clones and lacks some. The sample consists of 150,000 to 200,000 clones, roughly 88% of them appearing once. The material sequenced was peripheral blood. The chain is built from TRBV7-2 and TRBJ2-1; 8 positions match TRBD2. The clonotype comes from a man aged 55-75 years with acute or convalescent COVID-19. The CDR3 here is CASSLVGTSVGEQFF. In DNA, the CDR3 is TGTGCCAGCAGCTTAGTGGGGACTAGTGTCGGCGAGCAGTTCTTC.